The present entry profiles one T cell receptor beta chain with its context. Its specificity is not known. This entry is derived from a study of T cell responses to AZD1222 COVID-19 vaccine. Study context: Second-dose intervals of approximately 4 or approximately 12 weeks were pooled. The study, taken as a whole, reports: Donors skewed white British and female; clonal diversity was possibly underestimated. Repertoire sampling was restricted to post-peak T cell response timepoints.

The CDR3 is made up of 14 amino acids. V dropped 5 bases and J dropped 1; count of bases not matched to a gene: 4. CDR1 is SGHRS, CDR2 YFSETQ, per germline. Produced via immunoSEQ multiplex PCR; TCRdb's table is partial and in-frame only. Of around 160,000 clones in the sample, about 91% were seen once. The chain joins TRBV5-1 to TRBJ2-5, with 8 bases identical to TRBD2. Sample: peripheral blood, taken on day 0 of AZD1222 vaccination. The receptor's source is an adult in good health. In nucleotides, the CDR3 is TGCGCCAGCAGTGTTAGCGGGGTCCAAGAGACCCAGTACTTC. Amino acid sequence: CASSVSGVQETQYF.